This T cell receptor (beta chain) was recorded in a study of blood T cells in healthy people across ages. Study information: Template switching caught about one barcoded beta molecule for each two T cells.

Healthy Caucasians from Russia aged about 6 to 90 served as donors. A note on this clonotype: Antigen: not known.

Overall study findings and caveats: Higher diversity, along with more naive CD4+ cells, distinguished long-lived donors from aged donors.

PCR was performed a second time for about 7 to 12 cycles using a sample-barcoded 5' primer and a J-beta primer mix. TCRdb called the 5' RACE reads again in MiXCR, with one record for every CDR3 protein. The table has more than 600,000 distinct CDR3 sequences, 25% seen once; the top ten hold just under 9.5%. These records were also assigned to another study, of T cells of mothers and their children.

The material sequenced was blood. The receptor comes from a boy under 18 in good health.

The CDR3: CSVCVRDMGGELFF. The DNA of the CDR3 is TGCAGCGTTTGTGTCAGGGACATGGGCGGGGAGCTGTTTTTT. This chain joins TRBV29-1 and TRBJ2-2, with a tentative D call TRBD1 (6 bases). Germline loops: CDR1 SQVTM, CDR2 ANQGSEA. The V and J ends lost 5 bases and 7 bases respectively, with 17 bases between them. This CDR3 spans 14 amino acids.